One T cell receptor beta chain is described in this entry. What it recognizes is unknown. Clones were read by immunoSEQ multiplex PCR, and TCRdb kept only the in-frame ones, dropping some. The sample holds approximately 8,100 clones, approximately 80% seen once. The data derive from a study of STAT5B mutations in CD4+ large granular lymphocyte leukemia. The study's findings and limits: Top patient clones used TRBV06 genes more often: 8/27 versus 2/35 in controls.

The CDR3 length is 17 residues. V shed 4 bases and J 4 bases; nucleotides not matched to a gene: 10. CDR1 and CDR2 from the germline V gene are KGHSH and LQKENI. Sequencing used PBMCs. This sequence joins TRBV18 and TRBJ1-5; 10 nucleotides match TRBD1. The TCR originated in a woman aged 55-70 years with CD4+ T-cell large granular lymphocyte leukemia. The CDR3 reads CASSQRGTGDGNQPQHF. The CDR3 DNA is TGTGCCAGCTCACAGCGGGGGACAGGGGATGGAAATCAGCCCCAGCATTTT.